The 9 T cell receptor beta chains reported below all come from one sample, sequenced in a study of technical replicates of blood from several donors (dated 2017 in TCRdb). The library came from the immunoSEQ multiplex PCR assay. Held by TCRdb, this immuneACCESS table contains in-frame sequences only and omits some clones. Under half of the omission traces to an unresolved V gene where checked; the cause of the rest is unknown. This sample comprises some 64,000 clones, approximately 86% of them detected only once. The ten largest clones add up to approximately 5.1% of the sample. The sample taken for sequencing was PBMCs. These receptors were collected from a human donor in good health. Some clones in this sample may be carry-over from other donors' samples.

This clone appeared a single time. This sequence joins TRBV6-5 and TRBJ2-2; 7 positions match TRBD1. Per germline, CDR1 MNHEY and CDR2 SVGAGI. V dropped 2 bases and J dropped 4; count of bases not matched to a gene: 7. The CDR3 runs to 16 residues. The CDR3 here is CASSYQSDRFTGELFF. The CDR3 nucleotides are TGTGCCAGCAGTTACCAATCGGACAGGTTCACCGGGGAGCTGTTTTTT.

This chain uses TRBV7-6 with TRBJ2-2; 8 nucleotides line up with TRBD1. V shed 8 bases and J 4 bases; nucleotides not matched to a gene: 9. Germline CDR1 and CDR2: SGHVS and FNYEAQ. There are 15 residues in the CDR3. The CDR3 DNA reads TGTGCCAGCTCTGGCGGACAGGGTGGCACCGGGGAGCTGTTTTTT. Protein product: CASSGGQGGTGELFF.

The chain uses TRBV4-3 and TRBJ2-7; D is undetermined. Deletions cut 3 bases from V and 4 bases from J, with 13 bases between. This CDR3 region has 14 residues. CDR1 and CDR2 (germline): LGHNA, YSLEER. This chain's CDR3 is CASSHQTAEYEQYF. The CDR3 DNA follows: TGCGCCAGCAGCCACCAGACGGCGGAGTACGAGCAGTACTTC.

The chain carries TRBV14 and TRBJ1-4; maybe TRBD1 (5 bases). Germline V gene lookup returns CDR1 SGHDN and CDR2 FVKESK. The ends were cut back, 4 bases at V and 8 bases at J, with 14 bases in the middle. The CDR3 consists of 14 residues. The CDR3, as DNA: TGTGCCAGCAGCCGTGGACAAGTCGCGGAAAAACTGTTTTTT. Its protein product is CASSRGQVAEKLFF.

The CDR3 coding sequence is TGCGCCAGCAGCCAGGAAAAGACAGGGGGCGCCTCCTACAATGAGCAGTTCTTC. It translates to CASSQEKTGGASYNEQFF. The chain has TRBV4-3 and TRBJ2-1, with 10 bases lining up with TRBD1. CDR3 length: 18 amino acids. The germline gives CDR1 LGHNA, CDR2 YSLEER. Trimming removed 3 bases from V and 0 bases from J; junction bases left unmatched: 8.

The genes are TRBV18 and TRBJ2-6, with 7 bases aligning to TRBD1. V dropped 2 bases and J dropped 0; count of bases not matched to a gene: 22. Germline CDR1 and CDR2: KGHSH and LQKENI. This CDR3 is built from 23 residues. Here the CDR3 reads CASSPRQGVALVDFSSGANVLTF. The CDR3 nucleotides read TGTGCCAGCTCACCAAGGCAGGGGGTTGCCCTGGTCGACTTTTCCTCTGGGGCCAACGTCCTGACTTTC.

The table lists this clone with a few counts. Other nucleotide sequences in the sample specify the same CDR3. V and J are TRBV5-1 and TRBJ1-6, with 7 bases aligning to TRBD1. V lost 2 bases and J lost 8; bases outside the gene matches: 4. Germline CDR1 reads SGHRS; CDR2 reads YFSETQ. There are 14 residues in the CDR3. The CDR3 region is CASSLSGGYSPLHF. CDR3 nucleotides: TGCGCCAGCAGCTTATCAGGGGGATATTCACCCCTCCACTTT.

The chain recombines TRBV21-1 with TRBJ2-3; the table's D gene call, TRBD2, was not cross checked with the DNA. TRBV21-1 is classified as a pseudogene. This CDR3 spans 14 amino acids. In DNA form, the CDR3 reads TGTGCCAGCAGCAAAGTTCGAGCCGCAGATACGCAGTATTTT. Protein: CASSKVRAADTQYF.

This clone occurred once. V is TRBV7-2 and J is TRBJ2-5; 9 positions agree with TRBD2. The CDR3 spans 17 residues. V lost 5 bases, J lost 5 bases, and 15 bases stayed unmatched. Per the germline V gene, CDR1 is SGHTA and CDR2 is FQGNSA. The CDR3 nucleotides are TGTGCCAGCAGCCCGCCCCTAGCGGGGCCCCGCCGGGAGACCCAGTACTTC. Protein sequence: CASSPPLAGPRRETQYF.